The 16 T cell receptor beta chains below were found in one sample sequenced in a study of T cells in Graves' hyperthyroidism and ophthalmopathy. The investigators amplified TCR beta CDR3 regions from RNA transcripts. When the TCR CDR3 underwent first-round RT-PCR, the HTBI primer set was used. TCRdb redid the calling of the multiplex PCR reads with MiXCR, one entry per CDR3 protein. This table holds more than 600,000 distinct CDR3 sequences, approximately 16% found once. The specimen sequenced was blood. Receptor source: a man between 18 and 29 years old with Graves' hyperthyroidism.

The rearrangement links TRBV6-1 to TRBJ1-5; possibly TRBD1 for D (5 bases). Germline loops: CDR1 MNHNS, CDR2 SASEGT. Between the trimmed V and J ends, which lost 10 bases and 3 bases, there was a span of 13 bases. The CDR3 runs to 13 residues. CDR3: CATSGTPNQPQHF. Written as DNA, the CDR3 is TGTGCCACCTCCGGGACTCCCAATCAGCCCCAGCATTTT.

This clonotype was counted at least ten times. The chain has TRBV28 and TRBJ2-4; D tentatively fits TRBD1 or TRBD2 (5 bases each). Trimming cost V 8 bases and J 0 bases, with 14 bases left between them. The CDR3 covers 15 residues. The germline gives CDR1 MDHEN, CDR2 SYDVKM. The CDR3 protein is CASGTGRLAKNIQYF. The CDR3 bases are TGTGCCAGCGGGACGGGGAGACTAGCCAAAAACATTCAGTACTTC.

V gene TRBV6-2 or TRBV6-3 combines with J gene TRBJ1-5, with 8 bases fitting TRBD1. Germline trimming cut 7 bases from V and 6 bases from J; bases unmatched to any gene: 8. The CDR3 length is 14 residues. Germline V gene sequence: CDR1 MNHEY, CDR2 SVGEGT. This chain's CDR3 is CASTSQGVGQPQHF. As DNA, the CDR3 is TGTGCCAGCACCTCACAGGGGGTAGGTCAGCCCCAGCATTTT.

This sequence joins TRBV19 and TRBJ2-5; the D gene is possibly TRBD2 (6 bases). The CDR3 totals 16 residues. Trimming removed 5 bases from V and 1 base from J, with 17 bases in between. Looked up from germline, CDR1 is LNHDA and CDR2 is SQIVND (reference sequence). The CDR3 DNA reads TGTGCCAGTAGTGGAATAGCGGCAGGCCCCCAAGAGACCCAGTACTTC. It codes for CASSGIAAGPQETQYF.

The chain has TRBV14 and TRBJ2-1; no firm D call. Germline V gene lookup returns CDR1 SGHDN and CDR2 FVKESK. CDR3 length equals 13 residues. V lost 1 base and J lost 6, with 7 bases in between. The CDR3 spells CASSQGVANEQFF. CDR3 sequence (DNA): TGTGCCAGCAGCCAAGGCGTCGCCAATGAGCAGTTCTTC. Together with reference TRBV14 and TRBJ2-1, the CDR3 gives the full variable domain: EAGVTQFPSHSVIEKGQTVTLRCDPISGHDNLYWYRRVMGKEIKFLLHFVKESKQDESGMPNNRFLAERTGGTYSTLKVQPAELEDSGVYFCASSQGVANEQFFGPGTRLTVL.

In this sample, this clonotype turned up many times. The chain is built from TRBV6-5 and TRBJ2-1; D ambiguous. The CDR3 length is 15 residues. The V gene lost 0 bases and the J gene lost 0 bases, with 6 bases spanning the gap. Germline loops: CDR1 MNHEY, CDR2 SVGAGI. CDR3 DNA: TGTGCCAGCAGTTACTCTGCCAGCTCCTACAATGAGCAGTTCTTC. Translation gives CASSYSASSYNEQFF.

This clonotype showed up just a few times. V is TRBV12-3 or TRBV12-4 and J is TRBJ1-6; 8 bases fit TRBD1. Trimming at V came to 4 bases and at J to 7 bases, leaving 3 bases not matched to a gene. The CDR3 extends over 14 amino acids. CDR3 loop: CASSSRQGNSPLHF. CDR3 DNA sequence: TGTGCCAGCAGTTCGCGACAGGGGAATTCACCCCTCCACTTT.

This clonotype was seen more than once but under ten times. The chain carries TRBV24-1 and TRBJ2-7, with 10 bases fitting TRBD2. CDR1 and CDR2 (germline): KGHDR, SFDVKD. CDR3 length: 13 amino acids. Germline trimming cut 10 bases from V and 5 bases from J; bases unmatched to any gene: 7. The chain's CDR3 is CATKSGTSDEQYF. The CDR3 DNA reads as TGTGCCACTAAATCCGGGACTAGCGACGAGCAGTACTTC.

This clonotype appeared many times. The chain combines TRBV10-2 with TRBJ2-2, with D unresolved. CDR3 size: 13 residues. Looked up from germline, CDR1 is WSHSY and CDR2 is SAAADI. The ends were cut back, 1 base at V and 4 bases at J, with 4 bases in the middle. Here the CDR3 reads CASSELGTGELFF. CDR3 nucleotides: TGCGCCAGCAGTGAGTTAGGCACCGGGGAGCTGTTTTTT.

CDR3 residues: CASSTPGGVWDTEAFF. CDR3 in DNA: TGTGCCAGTAGTACTCCAGGGGGCGTCTGGGACACTGAAGCTTTCTTT. The chain joins TRBV19 to TRBJ1-1, with 8 positions matching TRBD1. J was trimmed by 3 bases and V by 4 bases; bases with no gene match: 10. This CDR3 contains 16 residues. The V gene's germline CDR1 is LNHDA and CDR2 SQIVND (reference sequence).

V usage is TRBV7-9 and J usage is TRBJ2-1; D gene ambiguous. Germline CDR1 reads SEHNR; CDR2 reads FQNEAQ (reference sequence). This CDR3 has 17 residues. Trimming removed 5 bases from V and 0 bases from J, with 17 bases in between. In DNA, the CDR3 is TGTGCCAGCAGCCCACGGGTCGCGGAAAGCTCCTACAATGAGCAGTTCTTC. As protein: CASSPRVAESSYNEQFF.

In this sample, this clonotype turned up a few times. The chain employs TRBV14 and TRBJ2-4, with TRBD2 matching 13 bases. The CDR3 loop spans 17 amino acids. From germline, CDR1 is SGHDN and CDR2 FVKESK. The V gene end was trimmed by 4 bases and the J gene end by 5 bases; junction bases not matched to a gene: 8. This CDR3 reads CASSRRLAGGYENIQYF. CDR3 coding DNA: TGTGCCAGCAGCCGCCGACTAGCGGGAGGATATGAAAACATTCAGTACTTC.

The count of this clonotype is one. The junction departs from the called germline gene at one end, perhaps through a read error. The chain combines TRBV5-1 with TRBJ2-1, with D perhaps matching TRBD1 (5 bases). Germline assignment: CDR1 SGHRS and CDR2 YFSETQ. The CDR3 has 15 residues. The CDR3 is CASSLETASYNGQFF. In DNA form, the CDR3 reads TGCGCCAGCAGCTTGGAGACAGCCTCCTACAATGGGCAGTTCTTC. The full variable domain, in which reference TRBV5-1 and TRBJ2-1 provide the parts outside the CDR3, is KAGVTQTPRYLIKTRGQQVTLSCSPISGHRSVSWYQQTPGQGLQFLFEYFSETQRNKGNFPGRFSGRQFSNSRSEMNVSTLELGDSALYLCASSLETASYNGQFFGPGTRLTVL.

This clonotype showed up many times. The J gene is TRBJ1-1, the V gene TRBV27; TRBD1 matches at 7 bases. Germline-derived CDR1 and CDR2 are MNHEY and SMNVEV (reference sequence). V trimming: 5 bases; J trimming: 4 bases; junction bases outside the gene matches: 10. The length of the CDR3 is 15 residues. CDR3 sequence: CASSPAGTVGTEAFF. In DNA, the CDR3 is TGTGCCAGCAGTCCAGCCGGGACAGTCGGCACTGAAGCTTTCTTT.

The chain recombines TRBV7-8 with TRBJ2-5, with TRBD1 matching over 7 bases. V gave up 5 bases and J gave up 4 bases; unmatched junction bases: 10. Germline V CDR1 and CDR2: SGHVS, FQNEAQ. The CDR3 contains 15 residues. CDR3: CASSRNRGTGETQYF. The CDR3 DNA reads TGTGCCAGCAGCCGAAACAGGGGCACGGGAGAGACCCAGTACTTC.

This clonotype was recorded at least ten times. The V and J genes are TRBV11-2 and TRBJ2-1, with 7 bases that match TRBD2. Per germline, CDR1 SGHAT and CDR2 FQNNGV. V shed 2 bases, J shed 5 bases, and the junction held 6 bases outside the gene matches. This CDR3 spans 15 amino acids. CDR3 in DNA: TGTGCCAGCAGCTTAATGGGAGGGTCCCACAATGAGCAGTTCTTC. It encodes CASSLMGGSHNEQFF.